This TCR beta chain emerged from a study of T cell responses to AZD1222 COVID-19 vaccine. Notes on the study in general: Breadth and depth of Spike-specific TCRs rose after two AZD1222 doses. White British donors predominated, females outnumbered males, and clonal diversity was possibly underestimated. Repertoires were obtained only post-peak T cell response. At baseline, just a handful of AZD1222 recipients tested seropositive.

Trimming took 10 bases from V and 3 from J, leaving 13 bases between them. The CDR3 is 13 amino acids. CDR1 is SNHLY and CDR2 is FYNNEI in the germline V gene. The method was immunoSEQ multiplex PCR; TCRdb's version includes in-frame clones alone and lacks a portion of them. The table includes nearly 200,000 clones, about 93% detected once. Turning to this clone: The antigen remains unidentified.

The sequences come from peripheral blood, collected 28 days after the second AZD1222 dose. V and J are TRBV2 and TRBJ2-1, with D unclear. The receptor's source is an adult who received the AZD1222 COVID-19 vaccine. The CDR3 sequence is CATQNTIYNEQFF. CDR3 DNA: TGTGCCACCCAAAACACAATCTACAATGAGCAGTTCTTC.